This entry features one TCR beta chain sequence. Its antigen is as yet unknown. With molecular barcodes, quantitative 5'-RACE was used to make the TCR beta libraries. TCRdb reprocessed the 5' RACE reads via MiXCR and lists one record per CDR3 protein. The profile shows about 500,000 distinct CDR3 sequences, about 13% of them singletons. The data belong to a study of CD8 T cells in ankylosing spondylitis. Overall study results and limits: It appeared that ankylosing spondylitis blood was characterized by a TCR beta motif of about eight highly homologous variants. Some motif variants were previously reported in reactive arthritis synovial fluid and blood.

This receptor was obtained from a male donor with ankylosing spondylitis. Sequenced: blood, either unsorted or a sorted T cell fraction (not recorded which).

The CDR3 is CASSQEGMGQSNNSPLHF. CDR3 DNA: TGTGCCAGCAGCCAAGAAGGGATGGGACAGTCAAATAATTCACCCCTCCACTTT. The chain carries TRBV14 and TRBJ1-6; TRBD1 matches 7 bases. The germline gives CDR1 SGHDN, CDR2 FVKESK. Trimming at V came to 0 bases and at J to 5 bases, leaving 10 bases not matched to a gene. The CDR3 runs 18 residues.